This TCR beta chain derives from a study of response to subunit inactivated influenza vaccine. TCRdb passed the RT-PCR reads through MiXCR, listing each CDR3 protein once. The profile shows hundreds of thousands of distinct CDR3 sequences, about 11% of them singletons. The same data also contributed to another study, on T cells expressing NK-cell markers. In that study: As the method of synthesis, 5'RACE template switching with UMIs yielded TCR beta cDNA. The authors derived TCR beta repertoires from sorted CD3+CD56+NKG2C+, CD3+CD56+NKG2C- and CD3+CD56-NKG2C+ T cells. One of eight sequenced donors was HCMV-seronegative; the other seven were seropositive. Also leading the CD3+CD56-NKG2C+ fraction in a few donors were these clonotypes.

The material sequenced was PBMCs from blood, taken on the day of vaccination. The TCR sequence derives from a man between 50 and 59 years old who received an inactivated influenza vaccine.

CDR3 loop: CSTSGTSNQPQHF. CDR3 nucleotide sequence: TGCAGTACCTCGGGTACTAGCAATCAGCCCCAGCATTTT. The V gene is TRBV20-1, the J gene TRBJ1-5, with D unresolved. V was trimmed by 8 bases and J by 0 bases, leaving 11 bases between them. There are 13 residues in the CDR3. The germline CDR1 and CDR2 sequences are DFQATT and SNEGSKA (reference sequence).